This T cell receptor beta chain was recovered during a study of T cell responses to AZD1222 COVID-19 vaccine. Study-wide context: Second-dose groups at about 4 or about 12 weeks were pooled. Study-level results: Recipients of AZD1222 seropositive at baseline numbered only 6 or 7. Donors were chiefly white British, with a greater number of females, and clonal diversity was perhaps underestimated.

V lost 1 base, J lost 2 bases, and 11 bases lay in between. The CDR3 runs to 16 residues. CDR1 LGHNA and CDR2 YNFKEQ come from the germline V gene. As for this clone: Its target is unknown.

Some clones are missing from TCRdb's copy, which holds only in-frame ones; the method was immunoSEQ multiplex PCR. The table shows 60,000 to 65,000 clones, with 65% to 80% occurring only once. The origin of this receptor is an adult in good health. The gene calls are TRBV4-2 and TRBJ1-4; D is possibly TRBD1 (6 bases). This specimen consisted of peripheral blood, obtained on day 0 of AZD1222 vaccination. For the CDR3, the DNA is TGTGCCAGCAGCCAAGCCCAGGGGTCTACTAATGAAAAACTGTTTTTT. It yields the protein CASSQAQGSTNEKLFF.